Shown below are 5 T cell receptor beta chains from a single sample sequenced in a study of blood T cell repertoires in COVID-19. Clones were read by immunoSEQ multiplex PCR, and TCRdb kept only the in-frame ones, dropping some. The table has 150,000 to 200,000 clones, approximately 90% seen once. Sequenced sample: peripheral blood. The source is a woman aged 65 to 85 with COVID-19, enrolled during active disease.

The count of this clone is one. The chain combines TRBV6-5 with TRBJ1-2; a possible D gene is TRBD1 (5 bases). CDR1 is MNHEY and CDR2 is SVGAGI in the germline V gene. This CDR3 is built from 11 residues. V dropped 7 bases and J dropped 6 bases, with 9 bases sitting between them. The CDR3 bases are TGTGCCAGCACCCAGGGCCATGGCTACACCTTC. Amino acids: CASTQGHGYTF.

This sequence joins TRBV28 and TRBJ1-5; 7 nucleotides agree with TRBD1. Germline CDR1 reads MDHEN; CDR2 reads SYDVKM. CDR3 size: 15 residues. J was trimmed by 6 bases and V by 5 bases; bases with no gene match: 10. CDR3 nucleotide sequence: TGTGCCAGCAGTCGAGACAGGGTAGGGAGTCAGCCCCAGCATTTT. Protein product: CASSRDRVGSQPQHF.

The rearrangement joins TRBV5-1 to TRBJ1-1, with no clear D. V was cut by 0 bases and J by 2 bases, with 8 bases left in between. CDR1 is SGHRS and CDR2 is YFSETQ in the germline V gene. The CDR3 consists of 14 residues. The CDR3 spells CASSLVSGNTEAFF. CDR3 DNA: TGCGCCAGCAGCTTGGTAAGCGGCAACACTGAAGCTTTCTTT.

This clone was counted ten times or more. The gene calls are TRBV7-3 and TRBJ2-2; 8 bases are shared with TRBD2. There are 15 residues in the CDR3. V shed 4 bases, J shed 4 bases, and the junction held 5 bases outside the gene matches. CDR1 SGHTA and CDR2 FQGTGA come from the germline V gene. CDR3 loop: CASSWGLVGTGELFF. For the CDR3, the DNA is TGTGCCAGCAGCTGGGGACTAGTTGGCACCGGGGAGCTGTTTTTT.

This chain joins TRBV28 and TRBJ1-6; 11 bases agree with TRBD1. The germline CDR1 and CDR2 sequences are MDHEN and SYDVKM. V gave up 8 bases and J gave up 0 bases; unmatched junction bases: 9. The CDR3 is 18 residues long. Here the CDR3 DNA reads TGTGCCAGCTCTATAGGACAGGGGGCAGGCTCCTATAATTCACCCCTCCACTTT. Its protein product is CASSIGQGAGSYNSPLHF.